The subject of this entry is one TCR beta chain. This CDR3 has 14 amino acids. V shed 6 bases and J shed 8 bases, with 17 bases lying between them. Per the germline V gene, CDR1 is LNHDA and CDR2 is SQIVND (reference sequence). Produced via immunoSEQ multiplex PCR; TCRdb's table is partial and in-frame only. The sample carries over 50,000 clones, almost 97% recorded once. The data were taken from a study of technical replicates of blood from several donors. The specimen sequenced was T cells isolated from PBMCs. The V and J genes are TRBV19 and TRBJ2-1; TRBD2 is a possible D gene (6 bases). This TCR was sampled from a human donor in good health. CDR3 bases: TGTGCCAGTAGAAGTGGGTGGACGGGGGATGAGCAGTTCTTC. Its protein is CASRSGWTGDEQFF.